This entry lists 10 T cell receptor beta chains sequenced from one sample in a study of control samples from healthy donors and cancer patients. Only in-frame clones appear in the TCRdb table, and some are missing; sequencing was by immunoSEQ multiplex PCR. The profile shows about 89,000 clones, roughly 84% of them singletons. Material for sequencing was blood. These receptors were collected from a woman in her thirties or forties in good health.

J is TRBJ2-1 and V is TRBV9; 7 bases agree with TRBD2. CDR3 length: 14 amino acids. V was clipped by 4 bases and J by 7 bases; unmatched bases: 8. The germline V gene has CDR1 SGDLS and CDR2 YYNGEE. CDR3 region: CASSPQTSSNEQFF. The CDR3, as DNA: TGTGCCAGCAGCCCTCAGACTAGCAGTAATGAGCAGTTCTTC.

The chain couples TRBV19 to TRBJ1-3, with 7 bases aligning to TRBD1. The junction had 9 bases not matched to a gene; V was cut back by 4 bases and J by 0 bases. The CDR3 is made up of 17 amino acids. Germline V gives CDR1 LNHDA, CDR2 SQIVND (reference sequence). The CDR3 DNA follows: TGTGCCAGTAGTAGGGCGGGACAGAAGAACTCTGGAAACACCATATATTTT. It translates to CASSRAGQKNSGNTIYF.

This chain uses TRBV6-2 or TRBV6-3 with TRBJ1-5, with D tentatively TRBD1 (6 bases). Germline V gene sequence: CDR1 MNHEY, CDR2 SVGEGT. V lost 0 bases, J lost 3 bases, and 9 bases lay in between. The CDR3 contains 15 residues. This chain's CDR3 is CASSYSDRNNQPQHF. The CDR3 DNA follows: TGTGCCAGCAGTTACTCAGACAGGAACAATCAGCCCCAGCATTTT.

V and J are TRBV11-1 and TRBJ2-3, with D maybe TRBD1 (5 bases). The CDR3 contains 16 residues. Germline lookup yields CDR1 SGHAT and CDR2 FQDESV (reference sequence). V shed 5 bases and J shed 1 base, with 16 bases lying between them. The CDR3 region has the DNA TGTGCCAGCAGCGTATCAGGGTTTAGGGGCACAGATACGCAGTATTTT. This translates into CASSVSGFRGTDTQYF.

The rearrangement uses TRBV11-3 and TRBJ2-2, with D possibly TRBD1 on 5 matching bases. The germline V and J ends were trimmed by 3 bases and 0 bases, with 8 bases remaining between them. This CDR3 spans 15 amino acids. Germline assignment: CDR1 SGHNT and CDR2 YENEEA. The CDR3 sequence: CASSLTVANTGELFF. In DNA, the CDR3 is TGTGCCAGCAGCTTGACAGTGGCGAACACCGGGGAGCTGTTTTTT.

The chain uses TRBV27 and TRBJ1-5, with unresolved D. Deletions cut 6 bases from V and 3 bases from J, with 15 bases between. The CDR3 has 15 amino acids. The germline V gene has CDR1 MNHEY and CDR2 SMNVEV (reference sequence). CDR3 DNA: TGTGCCAGCAGACGAGCCGACGAGCTCAATCAGCCCCAGCATTTT. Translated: CASRRADELNQPQHF.

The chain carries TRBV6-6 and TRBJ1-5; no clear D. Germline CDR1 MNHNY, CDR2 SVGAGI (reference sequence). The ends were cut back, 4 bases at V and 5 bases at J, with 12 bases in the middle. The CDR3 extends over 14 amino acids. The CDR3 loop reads CASSLGGRDQPQHF. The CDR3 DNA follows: TGTGCCAGCAGTTTAGGCGGGCGAGATCAGCCCCAGCATTTT.

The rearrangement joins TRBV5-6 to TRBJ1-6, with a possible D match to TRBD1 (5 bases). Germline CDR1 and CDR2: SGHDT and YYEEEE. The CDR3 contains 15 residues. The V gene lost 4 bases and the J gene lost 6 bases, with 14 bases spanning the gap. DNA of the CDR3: TGTGCCAGCAGCGTAGATGGGACTCGTAATTCACCCCTCCACTTT. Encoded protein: CASSVDGTRNSPLHF. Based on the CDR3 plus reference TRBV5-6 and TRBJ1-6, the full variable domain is DAGVTQSPTHLIKTRGQQVTLRCSPKSGHDTVSWYQQALGQGPQFIFQYYEEEERQRGNFPDRFSGHQFPNYSSELNVNALLLGDSALYLCASSVDGTRNSPLHFGNGTRLTVT.

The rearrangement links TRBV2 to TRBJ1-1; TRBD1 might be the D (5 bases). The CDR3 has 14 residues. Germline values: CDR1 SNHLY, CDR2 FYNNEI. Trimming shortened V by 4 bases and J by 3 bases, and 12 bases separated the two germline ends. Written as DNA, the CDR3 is TGTGCCAGCAGTGTGGGCAGGGAGGACACTGAAGCTTTCTTT. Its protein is CASSVGREDTEAFF.

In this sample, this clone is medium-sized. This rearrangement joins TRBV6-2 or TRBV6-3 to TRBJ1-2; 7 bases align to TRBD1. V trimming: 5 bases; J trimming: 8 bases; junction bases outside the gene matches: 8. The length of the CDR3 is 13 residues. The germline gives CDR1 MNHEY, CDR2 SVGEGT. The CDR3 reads CASSLTGESGYTF. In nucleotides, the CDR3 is TGTGCCAGCAGTCTCACAGGGGAGAGCGGCTACACCTTC.